These 10 T cell receptor beta chains came from one sample sequenced in a study of PD-1 blockade in mismatch repair-deficient tumors. Profiled with immunoSEQ multiplex PCR; TCRdb holds only in-frame clones, not every one. Found here are more than 50,000 clones, approximately 88% of them singletons; the top ten hold about 15%. Sequenced material: peripheral blood, taken 52 weeks after starting pembrolizumab. These receptors were taken from an adult with mismatch repair-deficient cancer.

The chain carries TRBV11-3 and TRBJ2-7; 9 positions match TRBD1. This CDR3 contains 15 residues. V lost 5 bases and J lost 4; bases outside the gene matches: 9. Germline assignment: CDR1 SGHNT and CDR2 YENEEA. CDR3 bases: TGTGCCAGCAGCGGGGGAGGGACAGGGTATTACGAGCAGTACTTC. Translation gives CASSGGGTGYYEQYF.

The chain is built from TRBV7-9 and TRBJ1-1; TRBD1 is a possible D gene (6 bases). The CDR3 covers 14 residues. Germline CDR1 SEHNR, CDR2 FQNEAQ (reference sequence). Trimming pared 0 bases from V and 10 bases from J, leaving 15 bases between. CDR3 nucleotide sequence: TGTGCCAGCAGCTTAGCGGGGCAGGGGAAAATAGCTTTCTTT. The encoded protein is CASSLAGQGKIAFF.

Details on this clone: Other DNA sequences of this sample code for an identical CDR3. This chain uses TRBV4-1 with TRBJ2-7, with D maybe TRBD2 (6 bases). V was pared by 3 bases and J by 3 bases, with 12 bases between. CDR3 length: 14 residues. Germline V gene sequence: CDR1 MGHRA, CDR2 YSYEKL. The CDR3 DNA reads TGCGCCAGCAGCCAGGGGGTGGGAGGCTACGAGCAGTACTTC. It specifies CASSQGVGGYEQYF.

The V call is TRBV27, the J call TRBJ2-5; TRBD2 matches at 10 bases. This CDR3 spans 14 amino acids. CDR1 and CDR2 (germline): MNHEY, SMNVEV (reference sequence). V was pared by 3 bases and J by 7 bases, with 5 bases of the junction left unmatched. This chain's CDR3 is CASSFKAGGPTQYF. The DNA of the CDR3 is TGTGCCAGCAGTTTTAAAGCGGGAGGGCCGACCCAGTACTTC.

The chain has TRBV13 and TRBJ2-6, with D tentatively TRBD2 (5 bases). CDR1 and CDR2 (germline): PRHDT, FYEKMQ (reference sequence). The ends were cut back, 0 bases at V and 0 bases at J, with 18 bases in the middle. CDR3 length equals 20 residues. The CDR3 bases are TGTGCCAGCAGCTTAGGGTCATGGAGGCAGTCCTCCTCTGGGGCCAACGTCCTGACTTTC. This translates into CASSLGSWRQSSSGANVLTF.

The chain uses TRBV4-3 and TRBJ2-3, with D perhaps assigned TRBD1 or TRBD2 (5 bases each). The CDR3 sequence is 16 residues long. Between the trimmed V and J ends, which lost 4 bases and 2 bases, there was a span of 16 bases. Germline loops: CDR1 LGHNA, CDR2 YSLEER. CDR3 region: CASSLYGGDLTDTQYF. The CDR3 nucleotides read TGCGCCAGCAGCCTGTATGGGGGTGACCTCACAGATACGCAGTATTTT.

DNA for the CDR3: TGTGCCAGCAGTCGACTAGAAGGCAATGAGCAGTTCTTC. Translation gives CASSRLEGNEQFF. The V gene is TRBV6-6, the J gene TRBJ2-1; D perhaps matches TRBD2 (6 bases). Germline V gene data show CDR1 as MNHNY and CDR2 as SVGAGI (reference sequence). The CDR3 has 13 residues. Trimming took 5 bases from V and 6 from J, leaving 11 bases between them.

This chain links TRBV4-2 with TRBJ2-1; D is undetermined. The CDR3 length is 14 residues. Trimming took off 0 bases at V and 5 bases at J, with 8 bases between the two ends. Germline V gives CDR1 LGHNA, CDR2 YNFKEQ. The DNA for the CDR3 is TGTGCCAGCAGCCAAGAAGTAGGAAACAATGAGCAGTTCTTC. Encoded protein: CASSQEVGNNEQFF.

The J gene is TRBJ1-1, the V gene TRBV6-5; D remains unclear. In germline, CDR1 is MNHEY, CDR2 SVGAGI. The CDR3 is made up of 13 amino acids. V lost 2 bases and J lost 4, with 8 bases in between. The CDR3 region has the DNA TGTGCCAGCAGTTACCAGCGACGCACTGAAGCTTTCTTT. The encoded protein is CASSYQRRTEAFF.

There are a few counts of this clone. The V and J genes are TRBV6-1 and TRBJ2-7, with TRBD1 identical over 9 bases. V gave up 5 bases and J gave up 2 bases; unmatched junction bases: 4. This CDR3 comprises 14 residues. The germline V gene has CDR1 MNHNS and CDR2 SASEGT. The DNA for the CDR3 is TGTGCCAGCAGTTCCCGGACAGGGGCCTACGAGCAGTACTTC. Translation: CASSSRTGAYEQYF.